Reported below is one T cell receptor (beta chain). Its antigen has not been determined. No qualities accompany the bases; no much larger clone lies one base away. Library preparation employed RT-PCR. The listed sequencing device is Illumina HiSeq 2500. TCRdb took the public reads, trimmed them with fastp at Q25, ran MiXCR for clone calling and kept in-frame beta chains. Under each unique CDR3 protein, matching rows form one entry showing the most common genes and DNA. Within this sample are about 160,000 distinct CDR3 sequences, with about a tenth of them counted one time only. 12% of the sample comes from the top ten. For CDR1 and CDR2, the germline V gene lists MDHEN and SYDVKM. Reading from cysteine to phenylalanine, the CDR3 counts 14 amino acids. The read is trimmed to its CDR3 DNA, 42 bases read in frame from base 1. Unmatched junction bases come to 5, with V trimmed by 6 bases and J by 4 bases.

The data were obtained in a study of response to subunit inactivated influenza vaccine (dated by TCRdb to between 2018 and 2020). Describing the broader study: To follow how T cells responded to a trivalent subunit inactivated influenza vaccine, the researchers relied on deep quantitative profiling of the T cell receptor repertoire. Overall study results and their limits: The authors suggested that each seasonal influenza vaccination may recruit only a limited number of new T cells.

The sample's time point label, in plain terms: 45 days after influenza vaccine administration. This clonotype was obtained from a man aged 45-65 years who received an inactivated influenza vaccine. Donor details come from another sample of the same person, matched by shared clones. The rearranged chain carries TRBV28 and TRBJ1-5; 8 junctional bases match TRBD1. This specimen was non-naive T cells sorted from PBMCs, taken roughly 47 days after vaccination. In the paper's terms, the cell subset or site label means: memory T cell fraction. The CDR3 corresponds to CASRRTGTNQPQHF. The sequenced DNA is TGTGCCAGCAGGAGGACAGGGACGAATCAGCCCCAGCATTTT. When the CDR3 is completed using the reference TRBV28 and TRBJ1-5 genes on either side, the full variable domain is DVKVTQSSRYLVKRTGEKVFLECVQDMDHENMFWYRQDPGLGLRLIYFSYDVKMKEKGDIPEGYSVSREKKERFSLILESASTNQTSMYLCASRRTGTNQPQHFGDGTRLSIL.